A selection of T cell receptor beta chains follows, all from one sample in a study of cytomegalovirus exposure and HLA in healthy donors. The data were produced by immunoSEQ multiplex PCR, yet TCRdb's version contains in-frame clones alone and is incomplete. Counted here are approximately 140,000 clones, 70% to 80% occurring once; the ten biggest clones make up around 10%. What was sequenced was PBMCs. These receptors all come from a woman aged 45-65 years in good health and CMV-seropositive. Each CDR3 is given with its conserved first and last residue. D genes are given only for firm matches. For some rows the clone size is stated as once, few or many, or as a class when expanded; others skip it.

d_gene	v_gene	j_gene	abundance	CDR3aa	CDR3nt
TRBD1	TRBV7-2	TRBJ2-7	-	CASSLAGTGMGYEQYF	TGTGCCAGCAGCTTAGCGGGGACAGGGATGGGCTACGAGCAGTACTTC
-	TRBV11-2	TRBJ2-4	-	CASSYRAGKNIQYF	TGTGCCAGCAGCTACAGGGCCGGCAAAAACATTCAGTACTTC
-	TRBV5-1	TRBJ1-3	-	CASSFGQSSGNTIYF	TGCGCCAGCAGCTTTGGGCAGAGCTCTGGAAACACCATATATTTT
TRBD1	TRBV6-1	TRBJ1-2	-	CASGMGTGANYGYTF	TGTGCCAGCGGTATGGGGACAGGGGCGAACTATGGCTACACCTTC
-	TRBV4-3	TRBJ2-2	-	CASSQGPRGWKVGELFF	TGCGCCAGCAGCCAAGGTCCCAGGGGCTGGAAGGTCGGGGAGCTGTTTTTT
-	TRBV27	TRBJ1-5	-	CASSLSPRSNQPQHF	TGTGCCAGCAGTTTATCCCCCAGGAGCAATCAGCCCCAGCATTTT
-	TRBV19	TRBJ1-4	-	CASSPSGGLGEKLFF	TGTGCCAGTAGTCCTTCGGGGGGACTAGGGGAAAAACTGTTTTTT
-	TRBV30	TRBJ2-7	-	CASQGSRNEQYF	TGTGCCTCCCAGGGGTCCCGGAACGAGCAGTACTTC
TRBD2	TRBV4-3	TRBJ2-7	few	CASSRGLAENSYEQYF	TGCGCCAGCAGCCGAGGACTAGCCGAAAACTCCTACGAGCAGTACTTC
-	TRBV9	TRBJ2-1	-	CASSVALGPTAPIYEQFF	TGTGCCAGCAGCGTAGCTCTAGGACCGACAGCCCCCATTTATGAGCAGTTCTTC
-	TRBV6-6	TRBJ1-6	-	CASSYPGRGNNSPLHF	TGTGCCAGCAGTTACCCCGGTAGGGGGAACAATTCACCCCTCCACTTT
TRBD1	TRBV9	TRBJ2-1	-	CASSVGQGNNEQFF	TGTGCCAGCAGCGTAGGACAGGGGAATAATGAGCAGTTCTTC
-	TRBV5-1	TRBJ2-7	few	CASSFGTLYEQYF	TGCGCCAGCAGCTTCGGGACACTTTACGAGCAGTACTTC
-	TRBV4-3	TRBJ1-4	-	CASSQAGRTEEKLFF	TGCGCCAGCAGCCAAGCAGGAAGAACAGAAGAAAAACTGTTTTTT